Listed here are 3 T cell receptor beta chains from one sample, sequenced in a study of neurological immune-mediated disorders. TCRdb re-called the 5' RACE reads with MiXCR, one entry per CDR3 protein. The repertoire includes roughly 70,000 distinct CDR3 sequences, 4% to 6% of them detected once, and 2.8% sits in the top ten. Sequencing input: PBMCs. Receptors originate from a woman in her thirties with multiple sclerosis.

The CDR3 here is CASSQRGDTEAFF. For the CDR3, the DNA is TGTGCCAGCAGCCAGCGGGGGGACACTGAAGCTTTCTTT. The chain couples TRBV3-1 to TRBJ1-1; TRBD1 might be the D (5 bases). The CDR3 is made up of 13 amino acids. Germline CDR1 LGHDT, CDR2 YNNKEL (reference sequence). The V end lost 3 bases, the J end lost 3 bases, and 8 bases lay between the germline ends. The variable domain in full, with the rest retrieved from reference TRBV3-1 and TRBJ1-1, is DTAVSQTPKYLVTQMGNDKSIKCEQNLGHDTMYWYKQDSKKFLKIMFSYNNKELIINETVPNRFSPKSPDKAHLNLHINSLELGDSAVYFCASSQRGDTEAFFGQGTRLTVV.

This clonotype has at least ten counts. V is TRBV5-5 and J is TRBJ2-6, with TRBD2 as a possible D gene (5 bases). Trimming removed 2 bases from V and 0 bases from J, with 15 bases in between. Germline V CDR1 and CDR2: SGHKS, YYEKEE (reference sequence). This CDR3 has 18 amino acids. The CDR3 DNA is TGTGCCAGCAGCTTACGGGGAGATTATCCCTCTGGGGCCAACGTCCTGACTTTC. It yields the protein CASSLRGDYPSGANVLTF.

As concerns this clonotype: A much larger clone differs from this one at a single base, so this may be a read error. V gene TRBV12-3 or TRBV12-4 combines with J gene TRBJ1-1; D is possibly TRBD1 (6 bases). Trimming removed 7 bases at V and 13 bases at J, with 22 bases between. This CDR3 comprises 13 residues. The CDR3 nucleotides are TGTGCCAGCATCGGGGGGGCAAACCTTGGAGTTTTCTTT. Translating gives CASIGGANLGVFF.